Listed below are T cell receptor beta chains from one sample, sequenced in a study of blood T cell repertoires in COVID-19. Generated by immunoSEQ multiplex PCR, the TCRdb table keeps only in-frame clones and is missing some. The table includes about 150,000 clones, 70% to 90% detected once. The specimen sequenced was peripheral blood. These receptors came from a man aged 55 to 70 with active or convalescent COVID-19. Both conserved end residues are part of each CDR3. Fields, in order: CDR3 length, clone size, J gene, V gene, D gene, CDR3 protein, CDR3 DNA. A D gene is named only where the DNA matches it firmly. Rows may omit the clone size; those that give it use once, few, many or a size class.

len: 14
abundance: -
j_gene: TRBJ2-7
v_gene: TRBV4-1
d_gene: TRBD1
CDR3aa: CASSSRTGSYEQYF
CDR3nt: TGCGCCAGCAGCTCCCGGACAGGGTCCTACGAGCAGTACTTC

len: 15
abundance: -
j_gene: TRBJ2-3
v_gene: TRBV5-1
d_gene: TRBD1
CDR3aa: CASSFLPQGQDTQYF
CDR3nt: TGCGCCAGCAGCTTCCTGCCACAGGGACAGGATACGCAGTATTTT

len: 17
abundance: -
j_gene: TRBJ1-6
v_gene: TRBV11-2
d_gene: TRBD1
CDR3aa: CASSLNPGTVGNSPLHF
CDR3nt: TGTGCCAGCAGCTTAAACCCAGGGACAGTAGGAAATTCACCCCTCCACTTT

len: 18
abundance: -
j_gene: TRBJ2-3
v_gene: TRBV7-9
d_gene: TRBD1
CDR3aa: CASSLPWQGERGTDTQYF
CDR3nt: TGTGCCAGCAGCTTACCCTGGCAGGGGGAGCGAGGAACAGATACGCAGTATTTT

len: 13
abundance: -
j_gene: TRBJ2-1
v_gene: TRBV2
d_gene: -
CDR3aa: CASTESGYNEQFF
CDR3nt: TGTGCCAGCACGGAGTCTGGGTACAATGAGCAGTTCTTC

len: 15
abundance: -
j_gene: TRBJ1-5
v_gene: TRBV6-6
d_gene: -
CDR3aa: CASSYSAGGSQPQHF
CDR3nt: TGTGCCAGCAGTTACAGCGCGGGGGGTAGCCAGCCCCAGCATTTT

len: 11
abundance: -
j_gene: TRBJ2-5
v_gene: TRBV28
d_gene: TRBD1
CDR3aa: CASGTVETQYF
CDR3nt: TGTGCCAGCGGGACAGTCGAGACCCAGTACTTC

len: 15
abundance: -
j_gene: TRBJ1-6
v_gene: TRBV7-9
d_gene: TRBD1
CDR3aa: CASSLGTGEGSPLHF
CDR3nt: TGTGCCAGCAGCCTCGGGACAGGGGAAGGATCACCCCTCCACTTT

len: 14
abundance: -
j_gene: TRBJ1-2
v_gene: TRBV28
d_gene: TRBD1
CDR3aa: CASSPPGQYDGYTF
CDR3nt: TGTGCCAGCAGTCCACCGGGACAGTACGATGGCTACACCTTC

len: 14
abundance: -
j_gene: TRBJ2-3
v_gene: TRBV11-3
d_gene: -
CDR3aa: CASSLGAATDTQYF
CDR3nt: TGTGCCAGCAGCTTAGGCGCCGCCACAGATACGCAGTATTTT

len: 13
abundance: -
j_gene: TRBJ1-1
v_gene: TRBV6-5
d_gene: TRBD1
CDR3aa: CASKPGQGAHAFF
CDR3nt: TGTGCCAGCAAGCCGGGACAGGGGGCTCACGCTTTCTTT

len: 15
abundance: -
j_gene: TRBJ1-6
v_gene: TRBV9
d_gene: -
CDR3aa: CASSVGYQGNSPLHF
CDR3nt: TGTGCCAGCAGCGTGGGGTACCAGGGGAATTCACCCCTCCACTTT

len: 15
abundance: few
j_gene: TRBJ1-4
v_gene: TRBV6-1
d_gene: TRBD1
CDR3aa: CASSEQRQGQEKLFF
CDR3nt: TGTGCCAGCAGTGAACAGAGACAGGGCCAGGAAAAACTGTTTTTT

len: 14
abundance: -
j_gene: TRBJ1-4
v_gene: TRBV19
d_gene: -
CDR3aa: CASSMVSSNEKLFF
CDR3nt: TGTGCCAGTAGTATGGTGAGCTCTAATGAAAAACTGTTTTTT

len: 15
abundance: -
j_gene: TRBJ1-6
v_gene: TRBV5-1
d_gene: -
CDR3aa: CASSQQSNRNSPLHF
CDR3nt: TGCGCCAGCAGCCAACAGTCAAACCGTAATTCACCCCTCCACTTT

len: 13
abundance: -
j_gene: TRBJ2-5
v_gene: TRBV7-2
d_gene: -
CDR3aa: CASSLTFGETQYF
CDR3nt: -

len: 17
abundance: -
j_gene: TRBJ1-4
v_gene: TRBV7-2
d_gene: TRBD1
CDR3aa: CASSLGLDRGLEEKLFF
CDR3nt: TGTGCCAGCAGCTTAGGGCTCGACAGGGGGCTGGAGGAAAAACTGTTTTTT

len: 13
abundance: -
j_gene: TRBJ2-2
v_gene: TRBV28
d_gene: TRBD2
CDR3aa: CANRRGATGELFF
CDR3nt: TGTGCCAACAGGCGGGGGGCGACCGGGGAGCTGTTTTTT

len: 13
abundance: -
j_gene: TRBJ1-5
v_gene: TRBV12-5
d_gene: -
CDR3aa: CASGLGPGQPQHF
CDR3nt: TGTGCTAGTGGTTTGGGTCCCGGTCAGCCCCAGCATTTT

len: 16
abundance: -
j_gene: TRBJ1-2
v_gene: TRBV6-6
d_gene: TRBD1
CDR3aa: CAVRGKQGARDYGYTF
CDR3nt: TGTGCCGTCCGGGGGAAACAGGGGGCGCGTGACTATGGCTACACCTTC

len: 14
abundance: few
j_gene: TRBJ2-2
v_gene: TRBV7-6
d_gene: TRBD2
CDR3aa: CASSRGGGPGELFF
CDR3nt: TGTGCCAGCAGCAGGGGCGGGGGGCCCGGGGAGCTGTTTTTT

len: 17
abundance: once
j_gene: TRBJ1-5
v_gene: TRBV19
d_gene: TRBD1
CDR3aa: CATCTGQGVYSNQPQHF
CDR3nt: TGTGCCACTTGTACGGGACAGGGAGTCTATAGCAATCAGCCCCAGCATTTT

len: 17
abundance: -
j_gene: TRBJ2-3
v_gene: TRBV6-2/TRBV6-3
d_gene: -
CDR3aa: CASSHWSDSPSTDTQYF
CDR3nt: TGTGCCAGCAGTCACTGGAGCGACTCACCTTCCACAGATACGCAGTATTTT

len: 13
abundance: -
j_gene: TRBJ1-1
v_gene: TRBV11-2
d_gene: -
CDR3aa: CASSFGQNTEAFF
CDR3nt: TGTGCCAGCAGCTTTGGACAGAACACTGAAGCTTTCTTT

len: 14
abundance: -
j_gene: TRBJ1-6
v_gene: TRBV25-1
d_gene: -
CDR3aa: CASRAPRGNSPLHF
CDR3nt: TGTGCCAGCAGGGCGCCCCGAGGAAATTCACCCCTCCACTTT

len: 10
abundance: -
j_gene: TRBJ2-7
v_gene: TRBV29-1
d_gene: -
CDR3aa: CSVVAVEQYF
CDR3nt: TGCAGCGTTGTTGCGGTCGAGCAGTACTTC

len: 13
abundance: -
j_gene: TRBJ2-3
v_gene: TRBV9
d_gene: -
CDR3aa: CASSRYLLDTQYF
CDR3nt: TGTGCCAGCAGCCGGTATCTTTTGGATACGCAGTATTTT

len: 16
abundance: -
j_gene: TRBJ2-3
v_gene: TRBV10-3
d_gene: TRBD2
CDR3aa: CAINHLAGGLADTQYF
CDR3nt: TGTGCCATCAACCACCTAGCGGGAGGCCTCGCAGATACGCAGTATTTT

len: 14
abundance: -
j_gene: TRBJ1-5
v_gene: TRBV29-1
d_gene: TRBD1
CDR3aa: CSAVGTGVDQPQHF
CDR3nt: TGCAGCGCCGTGGGGACAGGGGTCGACCAGCCCCAGCATTTT

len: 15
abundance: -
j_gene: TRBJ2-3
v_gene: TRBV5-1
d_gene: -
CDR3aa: CASSFRQTYTDTQYF
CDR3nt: TGCGCCAGCAGCTTTCGACAGACCTACACAGATACGCAGTATTTT

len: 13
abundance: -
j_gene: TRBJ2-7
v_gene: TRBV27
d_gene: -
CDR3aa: CASSLYTGYEQYF
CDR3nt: TGTGCCAGCAGTCTGTATACAGGGTACGAGCAGTACTTC

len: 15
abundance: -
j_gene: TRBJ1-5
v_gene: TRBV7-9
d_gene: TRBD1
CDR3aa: CASSSQGDRDQPQHF
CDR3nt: TGTGCCAGCAGCTCCCAGGGAGACAGGGATCAGCCCCAGCATTTT

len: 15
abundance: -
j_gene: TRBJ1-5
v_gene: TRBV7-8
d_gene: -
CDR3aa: CASSQEGVGSQPQHF
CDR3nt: TGTGCCAGCAGCCAAGAGGGGGTAGGGTCTCAGCCCCAGCATTTT

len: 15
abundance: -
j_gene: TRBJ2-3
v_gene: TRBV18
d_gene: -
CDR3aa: CASSSPLTSTDTQYF
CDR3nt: TGTGCCAGCTCATCTCCCTTAACTAGCACAGATACGCAGTATTTT

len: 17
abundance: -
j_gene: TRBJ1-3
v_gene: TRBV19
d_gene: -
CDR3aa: CASTQGPGQISGNTIYF
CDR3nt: TGTGCCAGTACTCAGGGACCGGGACAAATCTCTGGAAACACCATATATTTT

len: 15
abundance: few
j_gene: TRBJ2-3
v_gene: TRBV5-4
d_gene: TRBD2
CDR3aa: CASSLSGSYGDTQYF
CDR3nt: TGTGCCAGCAGCTTGAGCGGGAGTTACGGAGATACGCAGTATTTT

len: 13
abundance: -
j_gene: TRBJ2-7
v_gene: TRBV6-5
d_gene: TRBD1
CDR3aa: CATSEGGTYEQYF
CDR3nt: TGTGCCACCTCAGAAGGGGGCACCTACGAGCAGTACTTC

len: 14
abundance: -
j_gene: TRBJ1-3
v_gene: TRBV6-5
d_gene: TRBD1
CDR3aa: CASRETGAGNTIYF
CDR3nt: TGTGCCAGCAGGGAGACAGGGGCTGGAAACACCATATATTTT

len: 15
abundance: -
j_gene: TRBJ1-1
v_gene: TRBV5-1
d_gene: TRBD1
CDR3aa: CASSQNQGAWTEAFF
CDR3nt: TGCGCCAGCAGCCAAAACCAGGGGGCGTGGACTGAAGCTTTCTTT

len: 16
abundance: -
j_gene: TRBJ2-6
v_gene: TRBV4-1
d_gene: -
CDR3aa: CASSQDHRSGANVLTF
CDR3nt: TGCGCCAGCAGCCAAGATCATCGGTCTGGGGCCAACGTCCTGACTTTC

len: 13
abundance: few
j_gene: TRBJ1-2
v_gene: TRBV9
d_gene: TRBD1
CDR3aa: CASSTGQGAGYTF
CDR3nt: TGTGCCAGCAGCACGGGACAGGGGGCCGGCTACACCTTC

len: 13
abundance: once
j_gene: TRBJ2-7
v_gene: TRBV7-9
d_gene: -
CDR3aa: CASSGGASYEQYF
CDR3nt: TGTGCCAGCAGCGGAGGGGCTAGTTACGAGCAGTACTTC

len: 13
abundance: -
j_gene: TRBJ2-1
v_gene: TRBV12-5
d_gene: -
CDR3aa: CASGPDYNNEQFF
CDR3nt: TGTGCTAGTGGCCCGGACTACAACAATGAGCAGTTCTTC

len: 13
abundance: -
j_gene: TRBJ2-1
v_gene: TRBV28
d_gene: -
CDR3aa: CASSPPSTGEQFF
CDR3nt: TGTGCCAGCAGTCCCCCGAGTACGGGAGAGCAGTTCTTC

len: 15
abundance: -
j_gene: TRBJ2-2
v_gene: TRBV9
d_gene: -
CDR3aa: CASSEAGPNTGELFF
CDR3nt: TGTGCCAGCAGCGAGGCAGGGCCAAACACCGGGGAGCTGTTTTTT

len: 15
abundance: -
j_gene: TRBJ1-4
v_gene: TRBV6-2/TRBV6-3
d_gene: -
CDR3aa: CASSRGEAFNEKLFF
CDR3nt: TGTGCCAGCAGCCGCGGAGAGGCCTTTAATGAAAAACTGTTTTTT

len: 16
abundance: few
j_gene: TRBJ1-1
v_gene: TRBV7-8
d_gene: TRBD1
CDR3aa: CASSSTLPGTGTEAFF
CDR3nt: TGTGCCAGCAGCTCAACACTACCCGGGACAGGCACTGAAGCTTTCTTT

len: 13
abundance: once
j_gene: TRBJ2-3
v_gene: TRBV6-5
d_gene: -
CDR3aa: CASTLIGEDTQYF
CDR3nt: TGTGCCAGCACCCTAATCGGGGAAGATACGCAGTATTTT

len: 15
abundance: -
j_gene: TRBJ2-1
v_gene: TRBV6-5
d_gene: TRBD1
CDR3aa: CASTPGTGLGYVQFF
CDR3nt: TGTGCCAGCACTCCTGGGACAGGGTTAGGATACGTGCAGTTCTTC

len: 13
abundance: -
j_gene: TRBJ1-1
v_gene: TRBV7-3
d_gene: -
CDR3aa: CASSLTRGGLTFF
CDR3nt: TGTGCCAGCAGCTTAACCCGGGGAGGGCTTACTTTCTTT

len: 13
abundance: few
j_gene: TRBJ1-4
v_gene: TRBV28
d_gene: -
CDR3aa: CASSLAGREKLFF
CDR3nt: TGTGCCAGCAGTTTAGCGGGCCGAGAAAAACTGTTTTTT

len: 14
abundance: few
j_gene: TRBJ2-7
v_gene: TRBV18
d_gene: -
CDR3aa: CASSPRQGFNEQYF
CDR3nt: TGTGCCAGCTCACCAAGGCAGGGGTTTAACGAGCAGTACTTC

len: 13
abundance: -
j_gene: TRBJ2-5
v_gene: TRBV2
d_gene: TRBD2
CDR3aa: CASSGPGGETQYF
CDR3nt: TGTGCCAGCAGTGGCCCGGGAGGGGAGACCCAGTACTTC

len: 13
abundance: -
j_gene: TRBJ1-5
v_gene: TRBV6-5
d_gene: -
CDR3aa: CASRREGGQPQHF
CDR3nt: TGTGCCAGCAGGAGGGAGGGGGGTCAGCCCCAGCATTTT

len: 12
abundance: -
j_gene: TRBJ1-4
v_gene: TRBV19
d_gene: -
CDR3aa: CASASFSLGRGF
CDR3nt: TGTGCCAGTGCCAGCTTCAGTCTAGGTCGTGGTTTT

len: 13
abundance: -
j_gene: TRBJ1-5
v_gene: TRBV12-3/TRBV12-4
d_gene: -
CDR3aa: CASSLNGGQPQHF
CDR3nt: TGTGCCAGCAGTTTAAACGGCGGACAGCCCCAGCATTTT

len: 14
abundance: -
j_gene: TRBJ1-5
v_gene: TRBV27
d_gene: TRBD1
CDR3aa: CASSTRQGRQPQHF
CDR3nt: TGTGCCAGCAGTACCCGACAGGGAAGGCAGCCCCAGCATTTT